The clone carrying this T cell receptor beta chain was counted a few times. The target antigen is unknown. These data belong to a study of T-cell memory formation after mild COVID-19. Study-wide findings and caveats: Later expanders leaned CD4+, whereas day 15 to 85 contracting clones were balanced CD4/CD8.

TCR alpha and TCR beta cDNA libraries carrying sample barcodes and UMIs came from 5'RACE with constant-segment primers. TCRdb independently ran MiXCR on the 5' RACE reads; one entry per CDR3 protein. Of under 110,000 distinct CDR3 sequences listed, over 15% are singletons. The CDR3 extends over 18 amino acids. V shed 4 bases and J 2 bases; nucleotides not matched to a gene: 16. Germline CDR1 reads LGHDT; CDR2 reads YNNKEL (reference sequence). The sample taken for sequencing was PBMCs or a T cell subset sorted from them (not recorded which). This TCR derives from an adult woman who had mild COVID-19 (a few samples of this study predate the infection). Cell type and time point are not known. This chain joins TRBV3-1 and TRBJ2-5; 7 bases align to TRBD1. The CDR3 reads CASSPPSGSGTEQETQYF. As DNA, the CDR3 is TGTGCCAGCAGCCCCCCATCCGGTTCCGGGACAGAGCAAGAGACCCAGTACTTC.